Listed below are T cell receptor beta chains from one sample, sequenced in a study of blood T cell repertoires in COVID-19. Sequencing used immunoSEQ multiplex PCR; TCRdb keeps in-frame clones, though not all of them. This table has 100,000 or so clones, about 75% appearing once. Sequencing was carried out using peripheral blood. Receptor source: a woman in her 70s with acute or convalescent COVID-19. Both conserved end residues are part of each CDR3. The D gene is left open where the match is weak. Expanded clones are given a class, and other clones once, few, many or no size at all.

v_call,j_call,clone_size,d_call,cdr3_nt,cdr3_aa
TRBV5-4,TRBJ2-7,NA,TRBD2,TGTGCCAGCAGCTTTCAGCGGGGGGTTTTCTACGAGCAGTACTTC,CASSFQRGVFYEQYF
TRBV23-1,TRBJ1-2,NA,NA,TGCGCCAGCAGTCAATCTACGGTGCGCTATGGCTACACCTTC,CASSQSTVRYGYTF
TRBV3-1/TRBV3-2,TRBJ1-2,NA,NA,TGTGCCAGCAGCCAAGTTGCGTTGCACCTCCATTATGGCTACACCTTC,CASSQVALHLHYGYTF
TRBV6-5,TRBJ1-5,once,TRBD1,TGTGCCAGCAGGGGCGAGGTCAGGGGGCGACCCCAGCATTTT,CASRGEVRGRPQHF
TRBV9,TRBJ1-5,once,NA,TGTGCCAGCAGCGTAGATGAACATAGCAATCAGCCCCAGCATTTT,CASSVDEHSNQPQHF
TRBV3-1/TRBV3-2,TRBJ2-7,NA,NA,TGTGCCAGCAGCCAAGCAAGGAGCTCCTACGAGCAGTACTTC,CASSQARSSYEQYF
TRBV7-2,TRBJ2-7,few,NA,TGTGCCAGCAGCTTTCGGGCAGGGGACTACGAGCAGTACTTC,CASSFRAGDYEQYF
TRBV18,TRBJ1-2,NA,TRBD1,TGTGCCAGCTCACGACAGGGAGACGGCTACACCTTC,CASSRQGDGYTF
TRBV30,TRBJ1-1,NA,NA,TGTGCCTGGACCAGGGGTGTTGAAGCTTTCTTT,CAWTRGVEAFF
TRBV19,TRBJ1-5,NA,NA,TGTGCCAGTAGTGAAGTTGGGGGGGGCAATCAGCCCCAGCATTTT,CASSEVGGGNQPQHF
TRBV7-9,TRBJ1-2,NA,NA,TGTGCCAGCAGAAAATCCGGACTGGGCTATGGCTACACCTTC,CASRKSGLGYGYTF
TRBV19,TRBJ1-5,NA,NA,TGTGCCAGTAGTATCGATAACAGGAATCAGCCCCAGCATTTT,CASSIDNRNQPQHF
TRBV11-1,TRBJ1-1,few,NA,TGTGCCAGCAGCCGGCTTCAGGGTACCACTGAAGCTTTCTTT,CASSRLQGTTEAFF
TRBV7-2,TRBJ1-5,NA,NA,TGTGCCAGCAGCTTGAACCGACAGAGCAATCAGCCCCAGCATTTT,CASSLNRQSNQPQHF
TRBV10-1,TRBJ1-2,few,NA,TGCGCCAGCAGTGAGTCGGGCAGAATGGATGGCTACACCTTC,CASSESGRMDGYTF
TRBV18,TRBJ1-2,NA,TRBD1,TGTGCCAGCTCGGGGACAGACTATGGCTACACCTTC,CASSGTDYGYTF
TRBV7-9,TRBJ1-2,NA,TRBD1,TGTGCCGGGTGGAGCGACAGGGGCTCCTATGGCTACACCTTC,CAGWSDRGSYGYTF
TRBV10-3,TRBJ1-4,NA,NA,TGTGCCATCAGTGAGGTATTCGGGCAGGGTCGCGAAAAACTGTTTTTT,CAISEVFGQGREKLFF
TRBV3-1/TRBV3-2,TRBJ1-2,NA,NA,TGTGCCAGCAGCCAAGAGCGAGGGAATTATGGCTACACCTTC,CASSQERGNYGYTF
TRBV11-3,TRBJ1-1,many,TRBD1,TGTGCCAGCAGCTCGGGACAGGGCATCACTGAAGCTTTCTTT,CASSSGQGITEAFF
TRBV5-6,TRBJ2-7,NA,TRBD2,TGTGCCAGCAGCCCGATCGGGGGGGCTCTCTACGAGCAGTACTTC,CASSPIGGALYEQYF
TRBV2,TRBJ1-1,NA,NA,TGTGCCAGCAGGGCACCAATCTGGAACACTGAAGCTTTCTTT,CASRAPIWNTEAFF
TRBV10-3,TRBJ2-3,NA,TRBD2,TGTGCCATCAGTGAGAGCGGGGGCACAGATACGCAGTATTTT,CAISESGGTDTQYF
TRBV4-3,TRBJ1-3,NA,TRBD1,TGCGCCAGCAGCCCGACAGGGGGCGGAAACACCATATATTTT,CASSPTGGGNTIYF
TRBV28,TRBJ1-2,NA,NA,TGTGCCAGCAGTCGCCTACAGCAGATATATGGCTACACCTTC,CASSRLQQIYGYTF
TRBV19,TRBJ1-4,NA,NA,TGTGCCAGTACCGCTGGGGAGAGCCTATTTGAAAAACTGTTTTTT,CASTAGESLFEKLFF
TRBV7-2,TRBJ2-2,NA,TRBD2,TGTGCCAGCAGCCTTAGGACTAGCGGAAACACCGGGGAGCTGTTTTTT,CASSLRTSGNTGELFF
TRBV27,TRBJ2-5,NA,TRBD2,TGTGCCAGCAGTTCGCGATCCGGGACTAGCGCCAAAGAGACCCAGTACTTC,CASSSRSGTSAKETQYF
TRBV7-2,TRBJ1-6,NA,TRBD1,TGTGCCAGCAGCTGGACAGGTCATAATTCACCCCTCCACTTT,CASSWTGHNSPLHF